This T cell receptor (beta chain) was sequenced for a study of blood T cells in healthy people across ages. Worth noting for this clonotype: One end of the junction varies from germline; a read error may be responsible.

Germline loops: CDR1 SGHTS, CDR2 YDEGEE. This CDR3 region has 15 residues. The authors ran a second PCR of about 7 to 11 cycles using a sample-barcoded 5' primer and a J-beta primer mix. TCRdb used MiXCR to reprocess the 5' RACE reads, holding one entry per CDR3 protein. The data hold hundreds of thousands of distinct CDR3 sequences, with 20% to 30% observed a single time. This same sample was also taken into another study, of T cells of mothers and their children. That study reports: Using the M1S primer, the second PCR added sample barcodes along with 2-4 random nucleotides.

This chain joins TRBV5-8 and TRBJ1-4, with D perhaps TRBD1 (5 bases). The receptor comes from a boy aged 5-17 years in good health. Material for sequencing was blood. The CDR3 here is CACSLRDFSREKLFF. The CDR3 DNA sequence: TGTGCCTGCAGCTTGAGGGACTTCAGTCGGGAAAAACTGTTTTTT.